What follows is one TCR beta chain and its context. This clonotype was seen at least ten times. The antigen it binds to is not known. No base quality values were provided; no much bigger clone lies one nucleotide off. In the ophthalmopathy patients, disease was moderately to severely active, with a Clinical Activity Score of 3 or more, a NOSPECS grade of 4 or more, and a duration of less than 3 months. Any patient with an uncontrolled infection, another autoimmune disease, pregnancy or lactation was excluded. Clinical symptoms, serum thyroxine and TRAb, thyroid ultrasound, and orbital computed tomography formed the basis for the diagnoses. PBMCs were separated from approximately 10 ml of fresh peripheral blood using Ficoll-Paque density gradient centrifugation. Total RNA was extracted using Trizol reagent, and RNA quality was assessed on an Agilent 2100 Bioanalyzer. The TCR beta CDR3 regions were amplified from RNA transcripts. The TCR CDR3 was subjected to a first round of RT-PCR using the HTBI primer set and the Qiagen OneStep RT-PCR kit. Libraries were constructed in a second round of multiplex PCR, after which size selection and purification were performed. The libraries were sequenced on an Illumina HiSeq2000 using paired-end 100 bp reads. The published analysis was carried out like this. SOAPnuke was used to process the raw data, throwing out any read that contained adapters or uncalled bases, had a mean Phred below 15, or lacked an exact constant-primer or identifier match. COPE v1.2.5 was used to merge high-quality paired reads, and clonotypes were defined as unique nucleotide sequences. Clonotypes were aligned to IMGT TRBV, TRBD and TRBJ reference segments using MiTCR v1.1. Only V-J combinations with frequency above 0.0001, covering approximately 99% of repertoires, were analysed. The TCS score was defined as F50 (clonal expansion) divided by E x V (chaos), with BLOSUM62-based TCRdist calculated between CDR3 peptides within each V-J. Welch's t-statistics and random forest reduced roughly 540 V-J features to 13, which were used in a naive Bayes classifier (R e1071). The public reads were quality trimmed at Q25 with fastp and then assembled into clones with MiXCR by TCRdb, keeping productive beta chains. Each record represents a unique CDR3 protein, reported with the most common genes and DNA among its rows. The V and J calls shown here were made by TCRdb, not taken from the authors' results. This sample is represented by 450,000 to 500,000 distinct CDR3 sequences; 20% to 25% of them were singletons. 45% to 55% of the sample is in the top ten clones.

These data originate in a study of T cells in Graves' hyperthyroidism and ophthalmopathy (dated 2019 in TCRdb). Study-level background: Peripheral blood samples were taken at the time of initial diagnosis, prior to any treatment. The paper reports TCR Vbeta CDR3 sequencing of approximately 130 peripheral blood samples: 40 or so ophthalmopathy, roughly 80 hyperthyroidism and some 17 progressor patients. Whether ophthalmopathy could be predicted prospectively was tested in an independent validation cohort made up of approximately 19 hyperthyroidism patients plus 17 patients who later progressed to ophthalmopathy. After sampling, hyperthyroidism patients received methimazole starting at 30 mg daily, and ophthalmopathy patients received high-dose intravenous methylprednisolone. The study also compared thyroid tissue and blood T-cell repertoires from several Graves' hyperthyroidism patients. A discovery cohort of about 100 patients, roughly 43 with Graves' ophthalmopathy and roughly 59 with stable Graves' hyperthyroidism, was used to find distinguishing TCR V-J signatures. For training and testing, the approximately 97 patients in the discovery cohort were randomly divided in a 7:3 ratio. Study-wide findings and limitations: Sample size was not statistically predetermined, and blinding of investigators to group allocation was not performed. Ophthalmopathy was separated from stable hyperthyroidism by a 13 V-J signature model, with around 88% sensitivity and about 84% specificity obtained in cross-validation and 80%/75% obtained in testing. Most expanded thyroid clonotypes (frequency above 0.001) were also detected in blood, suggesting blood repertoires may reflect thyroid immune responses. In validation, the model predicted progression to ophthalmopathy a median of around 6.5 months before onset, with about 71% sensitivity and roughly 73% specificity.

This TCR was recovered from a woman in her 70s with Graves' ophthalmopathy. The sample was blood.

The nucleotides read TGTGCCAGCAGTTCGTTCCGAGTTGAGCAGTTCTTC. It codes for CASSSFRVEQFF. Rearrangement joined TRBV12-3 or TRBV12-4 to TRBJ2-1; the D gene cannot be resolved reliably. From the cysteine up to the phenylalanine, the CDR3 has a length of 12 residues. Only the CDR3 part of the read is kept: 36 bases, read in frame from the first base. V drops 4 bases and J drops 9 bases, leaving 10 bases in between.